This T cell receptor beta chain was obtained from a study of blood T cell repertoires in COVID-19. For the study at large: In each case, the material was cDNA or gDNA derived from T cells, B-cell-depleted T cells, or PBMCs.

This clone was seen a single time. The CDR3 totals 15 residues. V lost 5 bases, J lost 3 bases, and 17 bases lay in between. Germline CDR1 and CDR2: LNHDA and SQIVND (reference sequence). Data came from immunoSEQ multiplex PCR; TCRdb stores just in-frame clones and leaves some out. This sample has roughly 240,000 clones; approximately 83% occur once, and the top ten carry 3% to 3.5%. The TCR sequence derives from a woman aged 25-40 years who had recovered from COVID-19. This sequence joins TRBV19 and TRBJ2-7; D unclear. Sequencing was carried out using peripheral blood. CDR3 sequence (DNA): TGTGCCAGTAGTCCGGGTGGTGGCCCACACTACGAGCAGTACTTC. Translation gives CASSPGGGPHYEQYF.